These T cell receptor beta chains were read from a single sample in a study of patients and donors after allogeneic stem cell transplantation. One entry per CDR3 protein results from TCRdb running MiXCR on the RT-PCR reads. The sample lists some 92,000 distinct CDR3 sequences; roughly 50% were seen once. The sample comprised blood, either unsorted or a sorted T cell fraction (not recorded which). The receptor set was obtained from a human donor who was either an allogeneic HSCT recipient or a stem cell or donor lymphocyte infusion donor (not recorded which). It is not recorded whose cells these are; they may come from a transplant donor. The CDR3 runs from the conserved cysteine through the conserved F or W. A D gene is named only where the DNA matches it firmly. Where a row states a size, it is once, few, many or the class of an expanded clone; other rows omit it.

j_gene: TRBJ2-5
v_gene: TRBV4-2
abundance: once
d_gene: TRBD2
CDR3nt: TGTGCCAGCAGCCAGGCAGGGGCGGGAGGGCCGTATGAGACCCAGTACTTC
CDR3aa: CASSQAGAGGPYETQYF

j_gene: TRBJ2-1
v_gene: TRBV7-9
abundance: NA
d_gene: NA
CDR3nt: TGTGCCAGCAGCCCCGAGGAGGGCAATGAGCAGTTCTTC
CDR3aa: CASSPEEGNEQFF

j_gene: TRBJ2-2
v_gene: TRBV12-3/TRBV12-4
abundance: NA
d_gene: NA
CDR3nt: TGTGCCAGCAGTCGCCCCGGTATCCGGGAGCTGTTTTTT
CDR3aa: CASSRPGIRELFF

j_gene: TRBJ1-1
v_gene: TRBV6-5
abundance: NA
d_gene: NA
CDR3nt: TGTGCCAGCAACCCGAACACTGAAGCTTTCTTT
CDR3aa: CASNPNTEAFF

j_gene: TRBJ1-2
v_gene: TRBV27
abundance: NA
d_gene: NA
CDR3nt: TGTGCCAGCAGTTTATCAGGGATAAGTAGGGGCTACACCTTC
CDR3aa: CASSLSGISRGYTF

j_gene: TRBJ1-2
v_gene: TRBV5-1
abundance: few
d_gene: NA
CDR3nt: TGCGCCAGCAGCTTGGCTGCAGGGCTGGTCTATGGCTACACCTTC
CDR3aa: CASSLAAGLVYGYTF

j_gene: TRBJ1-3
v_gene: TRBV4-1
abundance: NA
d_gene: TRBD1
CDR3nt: TGCGCCAGCAGCCGCCCGGGACAGGGAAACACCATATATTTT
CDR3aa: CASSRPGQGNTIYF

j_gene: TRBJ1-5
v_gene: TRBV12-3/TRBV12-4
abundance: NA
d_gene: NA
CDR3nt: TGTGCCAGCAGGGCGGATTATAGCAATCAGCCCCAGCATTTT
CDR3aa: CASRADYSNQPQHF

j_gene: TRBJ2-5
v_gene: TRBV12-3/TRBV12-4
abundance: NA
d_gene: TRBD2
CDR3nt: TGTGCCAGTGGGACTAGCGTTCGAGAGACCCAGTACTTC
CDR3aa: CASGTSVRETQYF

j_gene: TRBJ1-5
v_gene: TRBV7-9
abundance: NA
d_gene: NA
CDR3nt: TGTGCCAGCAGCTTAGCGGGGAGCACCAATCAGCCCCAGCATTTT
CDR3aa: CASSLAGSTNQPQHF

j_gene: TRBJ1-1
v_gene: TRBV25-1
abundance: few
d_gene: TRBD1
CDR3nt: TGTGCCAGCAGTGGGGGAACAGGGGCGGCTGAAGCTTTCTTT
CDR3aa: CASSGGTGAAEAFF

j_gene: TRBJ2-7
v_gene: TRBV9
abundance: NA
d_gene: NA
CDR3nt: TGTGCCAGCGCGCCACCAACAGGTTTTCCAAACGAGCAGTACTTC
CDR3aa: CASAPPTGFPNEQYF

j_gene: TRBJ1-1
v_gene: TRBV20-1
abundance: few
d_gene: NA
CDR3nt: TGCAGTGCACCGGTCCCGCGGGCTTTCTTT
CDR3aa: CSAPVPRAFF

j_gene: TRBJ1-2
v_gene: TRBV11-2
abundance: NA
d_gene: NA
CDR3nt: TGTGCCAGCAGCTTAGAGGCCCGAAACTATGGCTACACCTTC
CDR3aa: CASSLEARNYGYTF

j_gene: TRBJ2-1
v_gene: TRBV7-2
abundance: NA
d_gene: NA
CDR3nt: TGTGCCAGCAGCTTAGCCGGGATAAGCGATGAGCAGTTCTTC
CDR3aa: CASSLAGISDEQFF

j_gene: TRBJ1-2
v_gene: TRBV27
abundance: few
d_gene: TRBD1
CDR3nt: TGTGCCAGCAGTTTCCTAAGTCCGGGACAGGGGAATGTCAACTATGGCTACACCTTC
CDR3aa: CASSFLSPGQGNVNYGYTF

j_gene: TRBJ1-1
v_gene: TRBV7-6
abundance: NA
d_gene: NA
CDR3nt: TGTGCCAGCAGCTCATACCGGGGTCAGAACACTGAAGCTTTCTTT
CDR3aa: CASSSYRGQNTEAFF

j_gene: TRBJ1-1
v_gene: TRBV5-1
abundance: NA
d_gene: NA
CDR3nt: TGCGCCAGCAGCTTGGGGTACCCTTCGCCGGGCACTGAAGCTTTCTTT
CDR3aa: CASSLGYPSPGTEAFF

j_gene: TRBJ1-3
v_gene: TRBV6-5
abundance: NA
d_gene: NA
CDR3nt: TGTGCCAGCAGCATAGACCCCTCCGGAAACACCATATATTTT
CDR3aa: CASSIDPSGNTIYF

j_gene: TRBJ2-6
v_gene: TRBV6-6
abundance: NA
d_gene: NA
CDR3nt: TGTGCCAGCAGTTACGGGGCCTCTGGGGCCAACGTCCTGACTTTC
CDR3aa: CASSYGASGANVLTF

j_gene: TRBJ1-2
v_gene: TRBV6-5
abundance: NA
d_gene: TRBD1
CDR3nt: TGTGCCAGCAGTTACGATCCGGGACAGGTCTATGGCTACACCTTC
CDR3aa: CASSYDPGQVYGYTF

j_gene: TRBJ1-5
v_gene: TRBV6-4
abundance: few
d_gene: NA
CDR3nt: TGTGCCAGCAGTGACTCAGCAAAGGTTCCCCAGCATTTT
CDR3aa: CASSDSAKVPQHF

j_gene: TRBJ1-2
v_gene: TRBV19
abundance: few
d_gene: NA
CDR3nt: TGTGCCAGTACCATCGTGGGGGGTTATAACTATGGCTACACCTTC
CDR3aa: CASTIVGGYNYGYTF

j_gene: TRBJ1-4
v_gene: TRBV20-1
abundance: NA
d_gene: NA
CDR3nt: TGCAGTGCTAGAGAAGCCAGGCTAAATGAAAAACTGTTTTTT
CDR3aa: CSAREARLNEKLFF

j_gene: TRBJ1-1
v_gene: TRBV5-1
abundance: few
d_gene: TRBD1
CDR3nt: TGCGCCAGCAGCTTTTCCTCGGACAGGGCCACTGAAGCTTTCTTT
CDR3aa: CASSFSSDRATEAFF

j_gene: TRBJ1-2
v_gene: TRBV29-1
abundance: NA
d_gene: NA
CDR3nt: TGCAGCGTTCTAGGGACACTTGGCTACACCTTC
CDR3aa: CSVLGTLGYTF

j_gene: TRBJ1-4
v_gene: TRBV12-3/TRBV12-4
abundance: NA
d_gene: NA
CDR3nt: TGTGCCAGCAGTCCTTTCAGTGATTCGATTGAAAAACTGTTTTTT
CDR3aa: CASSPFSDSIEKLFF